What follows is one T cell receptor (beta chain) and its context. The antigen is undetermined. Additional DNA sequences in this sample encode the identical CDR3. This record comes from a study of cytomegalovirus exposure and HLA in healthy donors. Points from the study as a whole: A missense DCLRE1C variant was associated with V- and J-gene trimming of TCR beta chains in a later analysis, and an independent cohort replicated the association. Per published accounts, TCR beta sequences correctly predicted the HLA-A and HLA-B alleles of most subjects.

PCR used 60 Vbeta primers and 13 Jbeta primers. In the study's own analysis: In a later analysis, some 80 million unique TCR beta chains included roughly 11 million shared by two or more donors. TCRdb keeps only in-frame clones here, not all; method: immunoSEQ multiplex PCR. V and J calls and clone size are copied from that table; D and trimming were computed from the DNA. The table lists more than 130,000 clones, around 80% of them singletons. Per germline, CDR1 MNHEY and CDR2 SMNVEV (reference sequence). This CDR3 has 15 amino acids. Losses at the gene ends were 5 bases for V and 1 base for J; bases not matched to a gene: 6.

Sequenced input: PBMCs. The V and J genes are TRBV27 and TRBJ2-7, with 9 bases identical to TRBD1. This receptor was identified in a male donor in good health and CMV-seronegative. CDR3 sequence: CASSPRTGVSYEQYF. CDR3 nucleotide sequence: TGTGCCAGCAGTCCTAGGACAGGGGTGTCCTACGAGCAGTACTTC.